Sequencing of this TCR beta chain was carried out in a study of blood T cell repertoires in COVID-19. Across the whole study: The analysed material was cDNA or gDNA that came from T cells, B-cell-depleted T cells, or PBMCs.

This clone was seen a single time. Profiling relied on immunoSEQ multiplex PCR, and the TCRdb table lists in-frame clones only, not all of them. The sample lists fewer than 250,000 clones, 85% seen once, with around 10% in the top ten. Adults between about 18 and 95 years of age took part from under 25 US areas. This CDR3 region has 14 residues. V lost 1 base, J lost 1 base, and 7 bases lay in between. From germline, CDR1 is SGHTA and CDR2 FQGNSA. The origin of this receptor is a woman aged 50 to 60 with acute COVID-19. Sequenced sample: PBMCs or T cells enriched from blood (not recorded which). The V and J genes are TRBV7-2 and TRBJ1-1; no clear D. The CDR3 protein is CASSLGSGNTEAFF. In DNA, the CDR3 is TGTGCCAGCAGCTTAGGGTCAGGGAACACTGAAGCTTTCTTT.